The 16 T cell receptor beta chains below all came from one sample that was sequenced in a study of shared clonotypes between healthy human individuals. The naive CD8 population came from CD45RO-negative cells selected for CCR7, without terminally differentiated effector memory CD45RA+ cells. Clones were sequenced by immunoSEQ multiplex PCR, and TCRdb holds only the in-frame ones, with some missing. The sample includes 1.5 million to 2.5 million clones, approximately 95% of them seen just once. Material: naive CD8+ T cells sorted from blood. The receptors originated from a young man in good health.

This clone was observed once. Other nucleotide sequences in the sample specify the same CDR3. This chain connects TRBV6-5 to TRBJ1-1, with unresolved D. V lost 0 bases, J lost 3 bases, and 14 bases lay in between. The CDR3 consists of 16 residues. Germline V gene data show CDR1 as MNHEY and CDR2 as SVGAGI. As DNA, the CDR3 is TGTGCCAGCAGTTACTCCAGTGGGGAGGGATACACTGAAGCTTTCTTT. Translated, it gives CASSYSSGEGYTEAFF.

This chain connects TRBV6-1 to TRBJ2-7; weak D call: TRBD2 (7 bases). Trimming removed 7 bases from V and 4 bases from J, with 20 bases in between. CDR1 is MNHNS, CDR2 SASEGT, per germline. CDR3 length equals 15 residues. The CDR3, as DNA: TGTGCCAGCACCGAAGGGGGGGGTGACGGGTACGAGCAGTACTTC. Translation: CASTEGGGDGYEQYF.

This clone was seen a handful of times. The same CDR3 can be traced to other DNA sequences in this sample. This chain connects TRBV6-5 to TRBJ2-2, with D unclear. Germline-derived CDR1 and CDR2 are MNHEY and SVGAGI. This CDR3 contains 15 residues. Trimming removed 0 bases from V and 0 bases from J, with 5 bases in between. DNA of the CDR3: TGTGCCAGCAGTTACTCGATTCCGAACACCGGGGAGCTGTTTTTT. Its protein is CASSYSIPNTGELFF.

The chain uses TRBV6-1 and TRBJ2-7; 9 nucleotides match TRBD2. The trim removed 2 bases at V and 2 bases at J, leaving 4 bases unmatched. The germline gives CDR1 MNHNS, CDR2 SASEGT. This CDR3 has 15 amino acids. The CDR3 nucleotides are TGTGCCAGCAGTGAATTTCTAGCGGGAACCTACGAGCAGTACTTC. Translated: CASSEFLAGTYEQYF.

Comments on this clone: This same CDR3 is encoded by further DNA sequences in the sample. The V and J genes are TRBV7-6 and TRBJ2-3, with a tentative D call TRBD2 (6 bases). CDR1 and CDR2 from the germline V gene are SGHVS and FNYEAQ. Trimming removed 3 bases from V and 0 bases from J, with 7 bases in between. CDR3 length equals 14 residues. The DNA for the CDR3 is TGTGCCAGCAGCTTCGGGGGTAGCACAGATACGCAGTATTTT. This gives the protein CASSFGGSTDTQYF. Variable domain in full (rest from reference TRBV7-6 and TRBJ2-3): GAGVSQSPRYKVTKRGQDVALRCDPISGHVSLYWYRQALGQGPEFLTYFNYEAQQDKSGLPNDRFSAERPEGSISTLTIQRTEQRDSAMYRCASSFGGSTDTQYFGPGTRLTVL.

This clone has a single count. Other DNA sequences of this sample code for an identical CDR3. The CDR3 loop reads CASSWDSNTEAFF. The CDR3 nucleotides are TGTGCCAGCAGTTGGGACTCGAACACTGAAGCTTTCTTT. This chain links TRBV6-5 with TRBJ1-1, with TRBD1 as a possible D gene (5 bases). Deletions cut 4 bases from V and 1 base from J, with 7 bases between. CDR3 length: 13 residues. Germline V gives CDR1 MNHEY, CDR2 SVGAGI.

The V gene is TRBV13, the J gene TRBJ2-7, with TRBD1 matching 10 bases. V lost 5 bases and J lost 3; bases outside the gene matches: 7. The CDR3 length is 15 residues. Germline-derived CDR1 and CDR2 are PRHDT and FYEKMQ (reference sequence). The CDR3 coding sequence is TGTGCCAGCAGCGCAGGGGGACAGGGGATCTACGAGCAGTACTTC. Translated, it gives CASSAGGQGIYEQYF.

The rearrangement uses TRBV9 and TRBJ2-7; D might be TRBD2 (5 bases). Between the trimmed V and J ends, which lost 4 bases and 2 bases, there was a span of 16 bases. CDR1 is SGDLS, CDR2 YYNGEE, per germline. This CDR3 region has 15 residues. The CDR3, as DNA: TGTGCCAGCAGCTCGTACTCGGACTTAACCTACGAGCAGTACTTC. Translation: CASSSYSDLTYEQYF.

This sequence joins TRBV28 and TRBJ1-2; no definite D call. Germline CDR1 is MDHEN and CDR2 is SYDVKM. CDR3 length: 13 amino acids. The V and J ends lost 3 bases and 6 bases respectively, with 11 bases between them. The CDR3 region has the DNA TGTGCCAGCAGTTTTAGATTTAGCGATGGCTACACCTTC. Translation: CASSFRFSDGYTF.

V gene TRBV4-1 combines with J gene TRBJ1-1; 7 bases are shared with TRBD1. From germline, CDR1 is MGHRA and CDR2 YSYEKL. With 1 base clipped from V and 5 bases from J, the junction kept 4 bases outside the gene matches. There are 14 residues in the CDR3. The CDR3 coding sequence is TGCGCCAGCAGCCAAGTCAGGGGGTGGACTGAAGCTTTCTTT. The encoded protein is CASSQVRGWTEAFF.

The rearrangement uses TRBV5-6 and TRBJ2-7, with D possibly called TRBD1 or TRBD2 (5 bases each). The V end was cut by 4 bases, the J end by 2 bases, with 19 bases between. Per germline, CDR1 SGHDT and CDR2 YYEEEE. The CDR3 loop spans 16 amino acids. CDR3 nucleotides: TGTGCCAGCAGCCACGGGACGGGGCTAGGGGCCTACGAGCAGTACTTC. It encodes CASSHGTGLGAYEQYF.

The chain employs TRBV19 and TRBJ1-5; 9 bases map to TRBD1. In germline, CDR1 is LNHDA, CDR2 SQIVND (reference sequence). The CDR3 is made up of 12 amino acids. With 10 bases clipped from V and 6 bases from J, the junction kept 4 bases outside the gene matches. CDR3 sequence reads: CAIRQGGQPQHF. The CDR3 region has the DNA TGTGCCATTCGACAGGGGGGTCAGCCCCAGCATTTT.

CDR3 DNA sequence: TGCGCCAGCAGGGTGGACAGTTCCTACGAGCAGTACTTC. As protein: CASRVDSSYEQYF. The V gene is TRBV10-2, the J gene TRBJ2-7; D is perhaps TRBD1 (6 bases). Trimming took off 6 bases at V and 1 base at J, with 10 bases between the two ends. This CDR3 contains 13 residues. CDR1 WSHSY and CDR2 SAAADI come from the germline V gene.

The chain has TRBV9 and TRBJ1-2; 7 bases fit TRBD1. J gave up 1 base and V 0 bases, and 6 bases lay outside the gene matches. Germline CDR1 reads SGDLS; CDR2 reads YYNGEE. The CDR3 covers 16 residues. Here the CDR3 DNA reads TGTGCCAGCAGCGTAGCTTGGGACAGCGATAACTATGGCTACACCTTC. Translating it yields CASSVAWDSDNYGYTF. Based on the CDR3 plus reference TRBV9 and TRBJ1-2, the full variable domain is DSGVTQTPKHLITATGQRVTLRCSPRSGDLSVYWYQQSLDQGLQFLIQYYNGEERAKGNILERFSAQQFPDLHSELNLSSLELGDSALYFCASSVAWDSDNYGYTFGSGTRLTVV.

J is TRBJ2-5 and V is TRBV7-6; D is undetermined. Trimming removed 1 base from V and 2 bases from J, with 11 bases in between. CDR1 is SGHVS and CDR2 is FNYEAQ in the germline V gene. The CDR3 loop spans 15 amino acids. CDR3 nucleotide sequence: TGTGCCAGCAGCTTAGGTGGCGGCAATCAAGAGACCCAGTACTTC. The encoded protein is CASSLGGGNQETQYF.

On this clone itself: Other DNA sequences from this sample encode an identical CDR3 as well. The gene calls are TRBV7-9 and TRBJ2-7; TRBD2 aligns across 9 bases. J lost 1 base, V lost 2 bases, and 3 bases had no gene match. The CDR3 contains 15 residues. Germline V gene data show CDR1 as SEHNR and CDR2 as FQNEAQ (reference sequence). CDR3 coding DNA: TGTGCCAGCAGCTTACCGACTAGCGGATCCTACGAGCAGTACTTC. Its translation is CASSLPTSGSYEQYF.